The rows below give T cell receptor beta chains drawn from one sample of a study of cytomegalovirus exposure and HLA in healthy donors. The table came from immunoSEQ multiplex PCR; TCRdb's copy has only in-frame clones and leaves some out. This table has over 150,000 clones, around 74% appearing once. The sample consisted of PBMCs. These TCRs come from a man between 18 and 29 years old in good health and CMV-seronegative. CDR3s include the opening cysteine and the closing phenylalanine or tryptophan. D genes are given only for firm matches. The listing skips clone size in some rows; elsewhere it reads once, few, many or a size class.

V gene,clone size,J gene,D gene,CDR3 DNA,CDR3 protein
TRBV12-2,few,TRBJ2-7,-,TGTGCAAGTCGCTTGAGGGGGTCCTACGAGCAGTACTTC,CASRLRGSYEQYF
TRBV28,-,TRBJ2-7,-,TGTGCCAGCAGTTTCGGGGGGCCAGCCTCAAACGAGCAGTACTTC,CASSFGGPASNEQYF
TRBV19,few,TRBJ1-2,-,TGTGCCAGCAGTACGGGAGATGGTGGCTACACCTTC,CASSTGDGGYTF
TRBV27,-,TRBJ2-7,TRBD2,TGTGCCAGCAGCTACACGGGACTAGCGGACTACGAGCAGTACTTC,CASSYTGLADYEQYF
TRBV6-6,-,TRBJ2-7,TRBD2,TGTGCCAGCAGTCGGGGGACTAGCGGAGCCTACGAGCAGTACTTC,CASSRGTSGAYEQYF
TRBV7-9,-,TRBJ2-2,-,TGTGCCAGCGCTGACAGGGAGGCGGGCACCGGGGAGCTGTTTTTT,CASADREAGTGELFF
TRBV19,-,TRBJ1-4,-,TGTGCCAGTATGGGACTGGACTCCCGTAATGAAAAACTGTTTTTT,CASMGLDSRNEKLFF
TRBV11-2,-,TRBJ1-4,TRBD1,TGTGCCAGCAGCGGGGACAGCTACGAGCTTAATGAAAAACTGTTTTTT,CASSGDSYELNEKLFF
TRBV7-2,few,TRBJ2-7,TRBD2,TGTGCCAGCAGCTTCCGACTAGCGGGGACCTACGAGCAGTACTTC,CASSFRLAGTYEQYF
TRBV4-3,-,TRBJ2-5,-,TGCGCCAGCAGCCAAGATGTAGCTATCTTGTACCAAGAGACCCAGTACTTC,CASSQDVAILYQETQYF
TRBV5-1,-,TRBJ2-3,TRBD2,TGCGCCAGCAGCCCTCGAGGAGCGGGAGCTCTGGATACGCAGTATTTT,CASSPRGAGALDTQYF
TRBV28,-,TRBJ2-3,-,TGTGCCAGCAGTTTGCCTAGCCTCACAGATACGCAGTATTTT,CASSLPSLTDTQYF
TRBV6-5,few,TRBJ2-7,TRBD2,TGTGCCAGCAGTGGACTAGCGGGAGGTAACGAGCAGTACTTC,CASSGLAGGNEQYF
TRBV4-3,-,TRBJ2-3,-,TGCGCCAGCAGCCAAGATTGGGTCGTCGCGGGTAGCACAGATACGCAGTATTTT,CASSQDWVVAGSTDTQYF
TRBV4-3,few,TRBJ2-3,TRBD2,TGCGCCAGCAGCCAAGTCGGGACTAGCGGAATCACAGATACGCAGTATTTT,CASSQVGTSGITDTQYF
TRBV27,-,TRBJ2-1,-,TGTGCCAGCCGCCCTGGGGGCGGGTCCTACAATGAGCAGTTCTTC,CASRPGGGSYNEQFF
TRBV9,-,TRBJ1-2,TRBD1,TGTGCCAGCAGCTACGGGACAGGGGAGAACTATGGCTACACCTTC,CASSYGTGENYGYTF
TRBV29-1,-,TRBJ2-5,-,TGCAGCGTTGCCGCTGGGACTCAAGAGACCCAGTACTTC,CSVAAGTQETQYF
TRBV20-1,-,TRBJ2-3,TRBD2,TGCAGTCGGGAGGAAGGAGATACGCAGTATTTT,CSREEGDTQYF
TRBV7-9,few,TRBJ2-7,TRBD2,TGTGCCAGCAGAGGACTAGCGGGCTACGAGCAGTACTTC,CASRGLAGYEQYF
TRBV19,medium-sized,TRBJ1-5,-,TGTGCCAGTAGTCTCGAGGATAGCAATCAGCCCCAGCATTTT,CASSLEDSNQPQHF
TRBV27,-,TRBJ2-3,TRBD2,TGTGCCAGCAGTATCCGGACTAGCGGGACTAGCACAGATACGCAGTATTTT,CASSIRTSGTSTDTQYF
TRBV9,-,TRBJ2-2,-,TGTGCCAGCACCCCACATGGGGGGAGGGGGACCGGGGAGCTGTTTTTT,CASTPHGGRGTGELFF
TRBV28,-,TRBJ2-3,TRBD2,TGTGCCAGCAGTCACATTAGCGGGAGTATGCATACGCAGTATTTT,CASSHISGSMHTQYF
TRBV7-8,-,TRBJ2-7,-,TGTGCCAGCAGCTTAAGTAGTAGCGGCTACGAGCAGTACTTC,CASSLSSSGYEQYF
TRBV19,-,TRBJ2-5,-,TGTGCCAGTAGCGCGCGACTAGATGGAGAGACCCAGTACTTC,CASSARLDGETQYF
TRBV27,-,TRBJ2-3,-,TGTGCCAGCAGTTGGGCGGCAGGGAATGGGCCGGGCACAGATACGCAGTATTTT,CASSWAAGNGPGTDTQYF
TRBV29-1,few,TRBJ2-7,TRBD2,TGCAGCGTCACCCCGGGACTAGCGGGAGGGGAGCAGTACTTC,CSVTPGLAGGEQYF
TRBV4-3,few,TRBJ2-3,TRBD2,TGCGCCAGCAGCCAAACCCACTTGGCGGGAGGGCCGGATACGCAGTATTTT,CASSQTHLAGGPDTQYF
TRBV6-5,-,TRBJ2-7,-,TGTGCCAGCAGTTACTCGATACGGGGGGCCCACGAGCAGTACTTC,CASSYSIRGAHEQYF
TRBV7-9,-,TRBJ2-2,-,TGTGCCAGCAGCACCGACGGAGGGCCCACCGGGGAGCTGTTTTTT,CASSTDGGPTGELFF
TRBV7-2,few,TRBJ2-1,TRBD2,TGTGCCACCACGCGGGGGGTGTCCTACAATGAGCAGTTCTTC,CATTRGVSYNEQFF
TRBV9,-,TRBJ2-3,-,TGTGCCAGCAGCGTAGAGCCCCGGGATACGCAGTATTTT,CASSVEPRDTQYF
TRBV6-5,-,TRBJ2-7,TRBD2,TGTGCCAGCAGTTACTCAACTAGCGGAGCCTCCTACGAGCAGTACTTC,CASSYSTSGASYEQYF
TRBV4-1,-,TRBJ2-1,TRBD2,TGCGCCAGCAGCCCCCTAGCGGGGGACTACAATGAGCAGTTCTTC,CASSPLAGDYNEQFF
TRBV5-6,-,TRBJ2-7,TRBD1,TGTGCCAGCAGCCGACAGGGAAACTCCTACGAGCAGTACTTC,CASSRQGNSYEQYF
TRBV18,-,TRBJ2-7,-,TGTGCCAGCTCATCGGACACTTCCTACGAGCAGTACTTC,CASSSDTSYEQYF
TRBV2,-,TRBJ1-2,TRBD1,TGTGCCAGCCACAGGGGGTCTAACTATGGCTACACCTTC,CASHRGSNYGYTF
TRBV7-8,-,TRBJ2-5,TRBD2,TGTGCCAGCAGCTCACTCACTAGCGGGAGGACTGAGACCCAGTACTTC,CASSSLTSGRTETQYF
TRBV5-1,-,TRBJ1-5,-,TGCGCCAGCAGCTTGGCAGAGGGACAGCCCCAGCATTTT,CASSLAEGQPQHF
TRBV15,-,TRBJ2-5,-,TGTGCCACCGGAGGGTCTCTAGGGGAGACCCAGTACTTC,CATGGSLGETQYF
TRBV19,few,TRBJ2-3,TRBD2,TGTGCCAGTAGTGTTAGCGGGAGTGGAGATACGCAGTATTTT,CASSVSGSGDTQYF
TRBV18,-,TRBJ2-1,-,TGTGCCAGCTCACCAATGCAGGGTCGCGGCAATGAGCAGTTCTTC,CASSPMQGRGNEQFF
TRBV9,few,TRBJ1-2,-,TGTGCCAGCAGCCAAGGACTAGACGGCTACACCTTC,CASSQGLDGYTF
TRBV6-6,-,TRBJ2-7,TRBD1,TGTGCCAGCAGATGGAAAGGACAGGGATTCTACGAGCAGTACTTC,CASRWKGQGFYEQYF
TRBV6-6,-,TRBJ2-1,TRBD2,TGTGCCAGCAGTCTCCTAGCGGGAGGATTTTATGAGCAGTTCTTC,CASSLLAGGFYEQFF
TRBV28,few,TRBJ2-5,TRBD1,TGTGCCAGCAGTTCAGTATTCCGGGACAGGGTTTATGAAGAGACCCAGTACTTC,CASSSVFRDRVYEETQYF
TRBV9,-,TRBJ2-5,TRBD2,TGTGCCAGCAGCGTGGGAGGGAACCAAGAGACCCAGTACTTC,CASSVGGNQETQYF
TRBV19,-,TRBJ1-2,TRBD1,TGTGCCAGTAGTATGGAAAACAGGGGGAACTATGGCTACACCTTC,CASSMENRGNYGYTF
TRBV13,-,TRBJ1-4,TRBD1,TGTGCCAGCAGCCACCGGGACAGTAATGAAAAACTGTTTTTT,CASSHRDSNEKLFF
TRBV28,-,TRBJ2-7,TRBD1,TGTGCCAGCACTACCCCCGGGGGGACAGGGCTCGAGCAGTACTTC,CASTTPGGTGLEQYF
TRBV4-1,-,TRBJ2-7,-,TGCGCCAGCAGCCAAACGGAGGCCAGCTCCTACGAGCAGTACTTC,CASSQTEASSYEQYF
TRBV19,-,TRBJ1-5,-,TGTGCCAGTTCCGACAGGAGCGATCAGCCCCAGCATTTT,CASSDRSDQPQHF